This T cell receptor beta chain was sequenced in a study of T cell responses to AZD1222 COVID-19 vaccine. Turning to the study itself: Pooling covered second doses at about 4 or about 12 weeks. Findings of the study overall: Donors were chiefly white British, with a greater number of females, and clonal diversity was perhaps underestimated. In the spike-specific TCR repertoire, nearly half reportedly target unmutated variant regions. Spike-specific TCR breadth and depth were elevated following two AZD1222 doses.

Using immunoSEQ multiplex PCR, the repertoire was profiled, and TCRdb retains in-frame clones only, with some absent. The data contain around 110,000 clones, approximately 93% of them singletons. To note about this clone: Antigen: not known.

Germline loops: CDR1 SGDLS, CDR2 YYNGEE. Trimming removed 4 bases from V and 1 base from J, with 10 bases in between. This CDR3 spans 14 amino acids. The clonotype comes from an adult in good health. The chain combines TRBV9 with TRBJ2-3; D assignment may be TRBD1 or TRBD2 (5 bases each). The source was peripheral blood, collected on day 0 of AZD1222 vaccination. CDR3 nucleotide sequence: TGTGCCAGCAGCCCTTTGGGGGGCACAGATACGCAGTATTTT. Amino acids: CASSPLGGTDTQYF.